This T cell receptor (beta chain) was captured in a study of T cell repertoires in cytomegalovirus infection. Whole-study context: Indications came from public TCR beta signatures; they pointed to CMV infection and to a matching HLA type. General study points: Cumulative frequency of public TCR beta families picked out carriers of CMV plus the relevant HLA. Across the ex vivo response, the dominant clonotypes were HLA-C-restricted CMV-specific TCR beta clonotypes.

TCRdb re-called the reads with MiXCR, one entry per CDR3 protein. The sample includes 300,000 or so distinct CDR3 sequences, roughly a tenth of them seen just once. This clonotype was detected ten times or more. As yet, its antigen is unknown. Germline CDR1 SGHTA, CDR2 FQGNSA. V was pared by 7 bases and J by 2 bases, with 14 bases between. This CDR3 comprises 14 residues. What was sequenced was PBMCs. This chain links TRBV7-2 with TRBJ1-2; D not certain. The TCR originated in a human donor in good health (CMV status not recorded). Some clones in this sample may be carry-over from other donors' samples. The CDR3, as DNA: TGTGCCAGCAACAAGGGAACATTGAACTATGGCTACACCTTC. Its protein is CASNKGTLNYGYTF.